These T cell receptor beta chains were read from a single sample in a study of cytomegalovirus exposure and HLA in healthy donors. Assay used: immunoSEQ multiplex PCR; TCRdb lists only in-frame clones, some missing. The sample contains roughly 100,000 clones, roughly two thirds of which appear only once. Sequenced input: PBMCs. The receptors here all came from a young man in good health and CMV-seronegative. The CDR3 runs from the conserved cysteine through the conserved F or W. The order of the fields is V gene, clone size, J gene, D gene, CDR3 protein, CDR3 DNA. A D gene is named only where the DNA matches it firmly. Expanded clones get a size class; other rows say once, few or many, or leave the size out.

v_gene: TRBV11-2
abundance: .
j_gene: TRBJ2-1
d_gene: TRBD2
CDR3aa: CASSPHTAGTSGRGSEQFF
CDR3nt: TGTGCCAGCAGCCCTCATACGGCCGGGACTAGCGGGAGGGGGAGTGAGCAGTTCTTC

v_gene: TRBV30
abundance: .
j_gene: TRBJ1-2
d_gene: TRBD1
CDR3aa: CAWGTAYGYTF
CDR3nt: TGTGCCTGGGGGACAGCCTATGGCTACACCTTC

v_gene: TRBV7-9
abundance: .
j_gene: TRBJ2-6
d_gene: TRBD1
CDR3aa: CASSSPGQNSGANVLTF
CDR3nt: TGTGCCAGCAGCTCTCCGGGACAGAACTCTGGGGCCAACGTCCTGACTTTC

v_gene: TRBV25-1
abundance: few
j_gene: TRBJ2-7
d_gene: TRBD1
CDR3aa: CASRSTSRGQGQYF
CDR3nt: TGTGCCAGCAGAAGCACTTCCAGGGGGCAAGGGCAGTACTTC

v_gene: TRBV19
abundance: .
j_gene: TRBJ1-5
d_gene: TRBD1
CDR3aa: CASRDSGTGVQPQHF
CDR3nt: TGTGCCAGTAGGGACTCCGGGACAGGGGTTCAGCCCCAGCATTTT

v_gene: TRBV28
abundance: few
j_gene: TRBJ2-5
d_gene: .
CDR3aa: CASSPEVWPLRETQYF
CDR3nt: TGTGCCAGCAGTCCCGAAGTTTGGCCGTTACGAGAGACCCAGTACTTC

v_gene: TRBV9
abundance: .
j_gene: TRBJ2-1
d_gene: TRBD2
CDR3aa: CASSSSGSGNNEQFF
CDR3nt: TGTGCCAGCAGCAGCAGCGGGAGTGGCAACAATGAGCAGTTCTTC

v_gene: TRBV11-2
abundance: .
j_gene: TRBJ1-5
d_gene: TRBD1
CDR3aa: CASSLTGGLYSNQPQHF
CDR3nt: TGTGCCAGCAGCTTAACAGGGGGCCTTTATAGCAATCAGCCCCAGCATTTT

v_gene: TRBV4-1
abundance: .
j_gene: TRBJ1-5
d_gene: .
CDR3aa: CASSQESRQRQPQHF
CDR3nt: TGCGCCAGCAGCCAAGAGTCGAGGCAGAGGCAGCCCCAGCATTTT

v_gene: TRBV5-1
abundance: .
j_gene: TRBJ1-4
d_gene: .
CDR3aa: CASSYGANEKLFF
CDR3nt: TGCGCCAGCAGCTACGGGGCTAATGAAAAACTGTTTTTT

v_gene: TRBV7-3
abundance: few
j_gene: TRBJ2-5
d_gene: .
CDR3aa: CASSLNRAETQYF
CDR3nt: TGTGCCAGCAGCTTAAACAGGGCAGAGACCCAGTACTTC

v_gene: TRBV18
abundance: once
j_gene: TRBJ1-1
d_gene: TRBD1
CDR3aa: CASSPMGQGNTEAFF
CDR3nt: TGTGCCAGCTCACCAATGGGACAGGGGAACACTGAAGCTTTCTTT

v_gene: TRBV28
abundance: once
j_gene: TRBJ2-5
d_gene: TRBD1
CDR3aa: CASSMTGGPPKGWTQYF
CDR3nt: TGTGCCAGCAGCATGACAGGGGGCCCACCCAAGGGGTGGACCCAGTACTTC

v_gene: TRBV15
abundance: .
j_gene: TRBJ2-2
d_gene: TRBD1
CDR3aa: CATSRGQGRTGELFF
CDR3nt: TGTGCCACCAGCAGAGGACAGGGACGCACCGGGGAGCTGTTTTTT

v_gene: TRBV7-9
abundance: .
j_gene: TRBJ2-3
d_gene: TRBD2
CDR3aa: CASSPSPLAGETQYF
CDR3nt: TGTGCCAGCAGCCCGTCCCCACTAGCGGGAGAGACGCAGTATTTT

v_gene: TRBV4-3
abundance: .
j_gene: TRBJ2-7
d_gene: TRBD1
CDR3aa: CASSQGQGHSYEQYF
CDR3nt: TGCGCCAGCAGCCAAGGACAGGGGCACTCCTACGAGCAGTACTTC

v_gene: TRBV6-6
abundance: .
j_gene: TRBJ2-3
d_gene: TRBD1
CDR3aa: CASNLDRGYGDTQYF
CDR3nt: TGTGCCAGCAATTTAGACAGGGGGTACGGAGATACGCAGTATTTT

v_gene: TRBV28
abundance: .
j_gene: TRBJ2-7
d_gene: .
CDR3aa: CASTQGVGASHEQYF
CDR3nt: TGTGCCAGCACCCAAGGAGTGGGGGCCTCCCACGAGCAGTACTTC

v_gene: TRBV7-8
abundance: .
j_gene: TRBJ1-2
d_gene: TRBD1
CDR3aa: CASSSVGGQGYGYTF
CDR3nt: TGTGCCAGCAGCTCCGTGGGAGGACAGGGTTATGGCTACACCTTC

v_gene: TRBV4-3
abundance: .
j_gene: TRBJ2-3
d_gene: TRBD2
CDR3aa: CASSQAPAGVTDTQYF
CDR3nt: TGCGCCAGCAGCCAAGCACCAGCGGGAGTCACAGATACGCAGTATTTT

v_gene: TRBV19
abundance: .
j_gene: TRBJ2-1
d_gene: .
CDR3aa: CASSILVGGGTHNEQFF
CDR3nt: TGTGCCAGTAGTATTCTTGTGGGAGGGGGGACACACAATGAGCAGTTCTTC

v_gene: TRBV5-8
abundance: few
j_gene: TRBJ2-6
d_gene: .
CDR3aa: CASSLGNSGANVLTF
CDR3nt: TGTGCCAGCAGCCTAGGAAACTCTGGGGCCAACGTCCTGACTTTC

v_gene: TRBV7-2
abundance: .
j_gene: TRBJ1-5
d_gene: TRBD1
CDR3aa: CASSSDRGPNQPQHF
CDR3nt: TGTGCCAGCAGCTCGGACAGGGGCCCCAATCAGCCCCAGCATTTT

v_gene: TRBV18
abundance: .
j_gene: TRBJ1-2
d_gene: .
CDR3aa: CASSGGENYGYTF
CDR3nt: TGTGCCAGCTCGGGAGGAGAGAACTATGGCTACACCTTC

v_gene: TRBV11-3
abundance: .
j_gene: TRBJ2-2
d_gene: .
CDR3aa: CASSLGGGGGSGELFF
CDR3nt: TGTGCCAGCAGCTTAGGAGGGGGGGGCGGTTCCGGGGAGCTGTTTTTT

v_gene: TRBV27
abundance: .
j_gene: TRBJ1-2
d_gene: .
CDR3aa: CASSLGGIRPLYTF
CDR3nt: TGTGCCAGCAGTTTAGGTGGCATTCGTCCCCTCTACACCTTC

v_gene: TRBV11-1
abundance: .
j_gene: TRBJ2-1
d_gene: TRBD2
CDR3aa: CASSTQRAGGGEQFF
CDR3nt: TGTGCCAGCAGCACCCAGCGGGCTGGGGGGGGTGAGCAGTTCTTC

v_gene: TRBV21-1
abundance: .
j_gene: TRBJ1-6
d_gene: .
CDR3aa: CASSNTSGTEGSPLHF
CDR3nt: TGTGCCAGCAGCAATACCTCCGGGACTGAGGGGTCACCCCTCCACTTT

v_gene: TRBV7-8
abundance: .
j_gene: TRBJ2-7
d_gene: TRBD1
CDR3aa: CASSLAPGQGVEQYF
CDR3nt: TGTGCCAGCAGCTTAGCCCCGGGACAGGGCGTCGAGCAGTACTTC

v_gene: TRBV5-1
abundance: .
j_gene: TRBJ2-2
d_gene: TRBD2
CDR3aa: CASSLVLAGDLTGELFF
CDR3nt: TGCGCCAGCAGCTTGGTGCTAGCGGGAGACCTCACCGGGGAGCTGTTTTTT

v_gene: TRBV9
abundance: .
j_gene: TRBJ2-1
d_gene: .
CDR3aa: CASSVGTASNEQFF
CDR3nt: TGTGCCAGCAGCGTAGGGACAGCTTCCAATGAGCAGTTCTTC

v_gene: TRBV7-2
abundance: few
j_gene: TRBJ1-2
d_gene: TRBD1
CDR3aa: CASSSTGDGYTF
CDR3nt: TGTGCCAGCAGCTCAACAGGGGATGGCTACACCTTC

v_gene: TRBV18
abundance: .
j_gene: TRBJ2-7
d_gene: .
CDR3aa: CASSDDKQSSYEQYF
CDR3nt: TGTGCCAGCTCAGATGACAAACAAAGCTCCTACGAGCAGTACTTC

v_gene: TRBV7-9
abundance: .
j_gene: TRBJ2-5
d_gene: .
CDR3aa: CASSLGTSTEQYF
CDR3nt: TGTGCCAGCAGCTTAGGGACATCTACGGAGCAGTACTTC

v_gene: TRBV5-1
abundance: .
j_gene: TRBJ2-7
d_gene: TRBD2
CDR3aa: CASSEGTSGSYEQYF
CDR3nt: TGCGCCAGCAGCGAAGGGACTAGCGGGAGTTACGAGCAGTACTTC

v_gene: TRBV7-9
abundance: .
j_gene: TRBJ1-2
d_gene: .
CDR3aa: CASSLVSVANYGYTF
CDR3nt: TGTGCCAGCAGCTTAGTTTCGGTCGCTAACTATGGCTACACCTTC

v_gene: TRBV14
abundance: .
j_gene: TRBJ1-3
d_gene: TRBD1
CDR3aa: CASSQDVRRDRAGNTIYF
CDR3nt: TGTGCCAGCAGCCAAGATGTTCGTCGGGACAGGGCTGGAAACACCATATATTTT

v_gene: TRBV12-5
abundance: .
j_gene: TRBJ2-7
d_gene: .
CDR3aa: CASGRDTSEQYF
CDR3nt: TGTGCTAGTGGGAGGGACACCTCCGAGCAGTACTTC

v_gene: TRBV27
abundance: .
j_gene: TRBJ2-6
d_gene: .
CDR3aa: CASSFSANSGANVLTF
CDR3nt: TGTGCCAGCAGTTTCTCTGCGAACTCTGGGGCCAACGTCCTGACTTTC

v_gene: TRBV9
abundance: .
j_gene: TRBJ2-1
d_gene: .
CDR3aa: CASSVAGAAYNEQFF
CDR3nt: TGTGCCAGCAGCGTAGCGGGAGCGGCCTACAATGAGCAGTTCTTC